The TCR beta chain described here comes from a study of control samples from healthy donors and cancer patients. This table comes from immunoSEQ multiplex PCR, and its TCRdb copy is limited to in-frame clones, with some not included. The sample comprises 99,000 or so clones, roughly 80% of which are singletons, and about 12% rests with the top ten. The CDR3 sequence is 15 residues long. Germline-derived CDR1 and CDR2 are MNHNY and SVGAGI (reference sequence). The V end lost 4 bases, the J end lost 0 bases, and 13 bases lay between the germline ends. The chain links TRBV6-6 to TRBJ2-7; D might be TRBD1 (5 bases). Specimen: blood. The sequence was collected from a woman in her fifties or sixties in good health. The CDR3 spells CASSSGFLSSYEQYF. The CDR3 DNA follows: TGTGCCAGCAGTTCAGGGTTCCTTAGCTCCTACGAGCAGTACTTC.